Following are 21 T cell receptor beta chains from one sample sequenced in a study of T cell responses to AZD1222 COVID-19 vaccine. Measured with immunoSEQ multiplex PCR; TCRdb has only the in-frame clones, and not every one. The sample lists 78,000 or so clones, approximately 88% seen once, with about 20% in the top ten. Sequencing used peripheral blood, obtained on day 0 of AZD1222 vaccination. The receptors derive from an adult in good health.

This chain connects TRBV5-1 to TRBJ1-1; D is possibly TRBD1 (6 bases). Trimming took 0 bases from V and 6 from J, leaving 18 bases between them. CDR3 length equals 16 residues. Germline V gene lookup returns CDR1 SGHRS and CDR2 YFSETQ. The CDR3 nucleotides read TGCGCCAGCAGCTTGGTTTTGTCAGGGGAGTCCCCTGAAGCTTTCTTT. Amino acids: CASSLVLSGESPEAFF.

The V call is TRBV5-1, the J call TRBJ2-2; no clear D gene. Germline V CDR1 and CDR2: SGHRS, YFSETQ. The CDR3 runs 15 residues. The V gene lost 5 bases and the J gene lost 6 bases, with 17 bases spanning the gap. The CDR3, as DNA: TGCGCCAGCAGTCCATCTACCTCGGGCTCCGGGGAGCTGTTTTTT. This encodes CASSPSTSGSGELFF.

The chain combines TRBV7-2 with TRBJ2-7; TRBD1 agrees at 9 bases. Germline assignment: CDR1 SGHTA and CDR2 FQGNSA. With V trimmed by 5 bases and J by 0 bases, 5 bases remained unmatched. This CDR3 comprises 15 residues. Here the CDR3 DNA reads TGTGCCAGCAGCCCGCGACAGGGGGGCTCCTACGAGCAGTACTTC. It specifies CASSPRQGGSYEQYF.

The rearrangement joins TRBV10-3 to TRBJ2-7; D assignment may be TRBD1 or TRBD2 (5 bases each). This CDR3 contains 16 residues. Germline V gene data show CDR1 as ENHRY and CDR2 as SYGVKD. Trimming pared 0 bases from V and 3 bases from J, leaving 15 bases between. The CDR3 sequence: CAISESRTGGGYEQYF. CDR3 DNA: TGTGCCATCAGTGAGTCGAGAACAGGTGGGGGCTACGAGCAGTACTTC.

The chain employs TRBV28 and TRBJ2-2; D may be TRBD1 (6 bases). The CDR3 length is 16 residues. In germline, CDR1 is MDHEN, CDR2 SYDVKM. The V end was cut by 6 bases, the J end by 6 bases, with 20 bases between. The CDR3 loop reads CASSFATGLGPGELFF. The CDR3 DNA follows: TGTGCCAGCAGCTTCGCTACAGGGTTAGGCCCCGGGGAGCTGTTTTTT. The variable domain in full, with the rest retrieved from reference TRBV28 and TRBJ2-2, is DVKVTQSSRYLVKRTGEKVFLECVQDMDHENMFWYRQDPGLGLRLIYFSYDVKMKEKGDIPEGYSVSREKKERFSLILESASTNQTSMYLCASSFATGLGPGELFFGEGSRLTVL.

V gene TRBV12-3 or TRBV12-4 combines with J gene TRBJ2-7, with no clear D. This CDR3 spans 11 amino acids. Trimming pared 1 base from V and 5 bases from J, leaving 3 bases between. The CDR3, as DNA: TGTGCCAGCAGTTTAGGCCACGAGCAGTACTTC. Encoded protein: CASSLGHEQYF.

V is TRBV2 and J is TRBJ2-7, with TRBD2 matching 12 bases. The CDR3 length is 18 residues. Germline V gives CDR1 SNHLY, CDR2 FYNNEI. V trimming: 6 bases; J trimming: 3 bases; junction bases outside the gene matches: 15. The CDR3 nucleotides read TGTGCCAGCAGGAGGGGGACCCCTAGCGGGGGGGCAGGCTACGAGCAGTACTTC. Encoded protein: CASRRGTPSGGAGYEQYF. The full variable domain, its missing parts supplied by reference TRBV2 and TRBJ2-7, is EPEVTQTPSHQVTQMGQEVILRCVPISNHLYFYWYRQILGQKVEFLVSFYNNEISEKSEIFDDQFSVERPDGSNFTLKIRSTKLEDSAMYFCASRRGTPSGGAGYEQYFGPGTRLTVT.

V and J are TRBV5-1 and TRBJ1-4, with 10 bases fitting TRBD1. Germline V gene data show CDR1 as SGHRS and CDR2 as YFSETQ. The CDR3 has 14 residues. Trimming removed 2 bases from V and 8 bases from J; junction bases left unmatched: 3. The CDR3: CASSFGQGEEKLFF. CDR3 in DNA: TGCGCCAGCAGCTTCGGACAGGGGGAAGAAAAACTGTTTTTT. Full variable domain (remainder filled in from reference TRBV5-1 and TRBJ1-4): KAGVTQTPRYLIKTRGQQVTLSCSPISGHRSVSWYQQTPGQGLQFLFEYFSETQRNKGNFPGRFSGRQFSNSRSEMNVSTLELGDSALYLCASSFGQGEEKLFFGSGTQLSVL.

CDR3 nucleotide sequence: TGTGCCAGCAGTCGGGACGGATGGATCAATGAGCAGTTCTTC. It translates to CASSRDGWINEQFF. V is TRBV27 and J is TRBJ2-1; D is tentatively TRBD1 or TRBD2 (5 bases each). Trimming removed 5 bases from V and 6 bases from J, with 14 bases in between. CDR3 size: 14 residues. CDR1 is MNHEY and CDR2 is SMNVEV in the germline V gene (reference sequence).

The chain's CDR3 is CASSKTTGVYEQYF. CDR3 in DNA: TGTGCCAGCAGCAAGACGACAGGGGTCTACGAGCAGTACTTC. The chain employs TRBV7-8 and TRBJ2-7, with TRBD1 matching over 8 bases. The length of the CDR3 is 14 residues. Germline trimming cut 5 bases from V and 3 bases from J; bases unmatched to any gene: 6. From germline, CDR1 is SGHVS and CDR2 FQNEAQ.

The V call is TRBV20-1, the J call TRBJ2-7; 12 positions agree with TRBD2. Germline V gene sequence: CDR1 DFQATT, CDR2 SNEGSKA (reference sequence). J was trimmed by 5 bases and V by 3 bases; bases with no gene match: 11. The CDR3 contains 16 residues. CDR3 sequence reads: CSASLSSGRVNDEQYF. The CDR3 nucleotides are TGCAGTGCTAGTTTGTCTAGCGGGAGGGTGAACGACGAGCAGTACTTC.

The chain combines TRBV19 with TRBJ1-2; D uncertain. V was shortened by 5 bases and J by 2 bases, with 12 bases between the two germline ends. The length of the CDR3 is 14 residues. Germline V lookup: CDR1 LNHDA, CDR2 SQIVND (reference sequence). CDR3 DNA sequence: TGTGCCAGTAGTGCGGAAGAAGGGAACTATGGCTACACCTTC. Amino acids: CASSAEEGNYGYTF.

The chain joins TRBV7-2 to TRBJ2-7; TRBD2 is a possible D gene (5 bases). The germline V gene encodes CDR1 SGHTA and CDR2 FQGNSA. This CDR3 region has 15 residues. V lost 5 bases and J lost 0, with 14 bases in between. The CDR3 DNA is TGTGCCAGCAGCGCTTTTGGAGGTCTCTCCTACGAGCAGTACTTC. Its protein product is CASSAFGGLSYEQYF.

This clone was seen only a few times. J is TRBJ2-7 and V is TRBV14, with D possibly being TRBD2 (6 bases). Germline V gene lookup returns CDR1 SGHDN and CDR2 FVKESK. V was cut by 1 base and J by 1 base, with 11 bases left in between. This CDR3 is built from 15 residues. The CDR3 loop reads CASSQVGGVSYEQYF. CDR3 DNA: TGTGCCAGCAGCCAAGTAGGAGGGGTTTCCTACGAGCAGTACTTC.

This sequence joins TRBV3-1 (or the pseudogene TRBV3-2) and TRBJ1-5, with D hard to call. Trimming shortened V by 0 bases and J by 5 bases, and 5 bases separated the two germline ends. Germline V lookup: CDR1 LGHDT, CDR2 YNNKEL (reference sequence). The length of the CDR3 is 13 residues. CDR3 amino acids: CASSQDGHQPQHF. The CDR3 DNA follows: TGTGCCAGCAGCCAAGATGGTCATCAGCCCCAGCATTTT.

The chain is built from TRBV28 and TRBJ1-5; D is perhaps TRBD1 (6 bases). Germline assignment: CDR1 MDHEN and CDR2 SYDVKM. The V end lost 5 bases, the J end lost 0 bases, and 20 bases lay between the germline ends. The CDR3 has 18 amino acids. CDR3 region: CASSHPARDTDSNQPQHF. The CDR3 coding sequence is TGTGCCAGCAGTCATCCGGCCCGGGACACCGATAGCAATCAGCCCCAGCATTTT.

The gene calls are TRBV19 and TRBJ1-1; 10 nucleotides agree with TRBD1. V dropped 4 bases and J dropped 1; count of bases not matched to a gene: 9. This CDR3 has 17 residues. Germline V gene data show CDR1 as LNHDA and CDR2 as SQIVND (reference sequence). CDR3 bases: TGTGCCAGTAGTAGAAGGACAGGGGGTAGGACGAACACTGAAGCTTTCTTT. Protein: CASSRRTGGRTNTEAFF.

At least ten counts were recorded for this clone. The CDR3, as DNA: TGTGCCAGCAGTCAGGACTCTGGGGCCAACGTCCTGACTTTC. Its translation is CASSQDSGANVLTF. The gene calls are TRBV6-2 or TRBV6-3 and TRBJ2-6; no reliable D call. Germline loops: CDR1 MNHEY, CDR2 SVGEGT. This CDR3 has 14 amino acids. The V and J ends lost 5 bases and 0 bases respectively, with 5 bases between them.

The chain uses TRBV27 and TRBJ2-3; 8 bases are a match to TRBD2. Unmatched junction bases numbered 5, after V lost 2 bases and J lost 7 bases. This CDR3 contains 14 residues. The germline V gene encodes CDR1 MNHEY and CDR2 SMNVEV (reference sequence). The CDR3 loop reads CASSLLRGGHTQYF. The CDR3 DNA reads as TGTGCCAGCAGTTTACTCCGGGGGGGTCATACGCAGTATTTT.

V and J are TRBV6-2 or TRBV6-3 and TRBJ1-2; possible D gene TRBD1, 5 bases. The V and J ends lost 7 bases and 8 bases respectively, with 14 bases between them. This CDR3 region has 12 residues. Germline CDR1 and CDR2: MNHEY and SVGEGT. CDR3 sequence (DNA): TGTGCCAGCAACCCGGGGCCGGGGGGCTACACCTTC. This translates into CASNPGPGGYTF.

The chain employs TRBV27 and TRBJ1-5; maybe TRBD1 (5 bases). The CDR3 spans 16 residues. Germline V gene sequence: CDR1 MNHEY, CDR2 SMNVEV (reference sequence). V shed 5 bases and J shed 11 bases, with 25 bases lying between them. The CDR3 DNA follows: TGTGCCAGCAGTCCCTTGAGGACAATCCCTGTAAAGACCCAGCATTTT. Residues: CASSPLRTIPVKTQHF.